This TCR beta chain derives from a study of blood T cell repertoires in COVID-19. Study summary: Material from acute and convalescent COVID-19 was sourced from the United States, Italy and Spain. T cells, B-cell-depleted T cells, or PBMCs supplied cDNA or gDNA.

Germline V gives CDR1 MDHEN, CDR2 SYDVKM. There are 12 residues in the CDR3. The trim removed 10 bases at V and 6 bases at J, leaving 9 bases unmatched. Per the original methods: From reference gene primer amplification, estimates of nucleated cell counts were derived. Only in-frame clones appear in the TCRdb table, and some are missing; sequencing was by immunoSEQ multiplex PCR. V, J and clone size were drawn from that table, and D and trimming were deduced from the DNA. The sample contains under 150,000 clones, 88% of which appear only once. The receptor's source is a human donor in a cohort sampled during active COVID-19. Sequenced material: peripheral blood. The rearrangement joins TRBV28 to TRBJ2-7; 7 bases map to TRBD1. This chain's CDR3 is CAIAGTAFEQYF. The CDR3 DNA reads TGTGCCATCGCCGGGACAGCTTTCGAGCAGTACTTC.